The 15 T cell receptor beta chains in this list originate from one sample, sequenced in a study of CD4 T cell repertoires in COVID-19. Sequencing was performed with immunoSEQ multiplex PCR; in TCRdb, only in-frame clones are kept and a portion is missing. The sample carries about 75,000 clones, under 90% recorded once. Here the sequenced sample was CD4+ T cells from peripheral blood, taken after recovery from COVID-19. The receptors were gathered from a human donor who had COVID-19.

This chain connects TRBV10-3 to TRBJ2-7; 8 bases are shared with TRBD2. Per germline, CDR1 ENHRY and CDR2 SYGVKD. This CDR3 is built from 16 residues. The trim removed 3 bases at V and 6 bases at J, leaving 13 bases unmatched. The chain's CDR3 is CAISDSALSGVSEQYF. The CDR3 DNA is TGTGCCATCAGTGATTCGGCCCTTAGCGGGGTTTCCGAGCAGTACTTC.

The CDR3 DNA reads TGTGCCATCGGGAGACAGGGCACAGATACGCAGTATTTT. Protein sequence: CAIGRQGTDTQYF. The rearrangement links TRBV10-3 to TRBJ2-3; possibly TRBD1 for D (6 bases). Germline values: CDR1 ENHRY, CDR2 SYGVKD. Trimming left V 8 bases short and J 1 base short, with 10 bases between. The CDR3 has 13 amino acids.

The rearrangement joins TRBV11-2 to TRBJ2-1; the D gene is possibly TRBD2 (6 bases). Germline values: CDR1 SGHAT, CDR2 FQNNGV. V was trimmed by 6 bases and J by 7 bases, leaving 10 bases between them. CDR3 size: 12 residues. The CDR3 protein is CASRPGGNEQFF. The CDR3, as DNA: TGTGCCAGCAGACCTGGGGGGAATGAGCAGTTCTTC.

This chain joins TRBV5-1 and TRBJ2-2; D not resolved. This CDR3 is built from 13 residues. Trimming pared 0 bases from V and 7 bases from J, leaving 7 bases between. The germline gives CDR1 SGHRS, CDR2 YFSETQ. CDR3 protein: CASSLGPNGELFF. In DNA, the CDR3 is TGCGCCAGCAGCTTGGGACCGAACGGGGAGCTGTTTTTT. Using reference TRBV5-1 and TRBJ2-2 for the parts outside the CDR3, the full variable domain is KAGVTQTPRYLIKTRGQQVTLSCSPISGHRSVSWYQQTPGQGLQFLFEYFSETQRNKGNFPGRFSGRQFSNSRSEMNVSTLELGDSALYLCASSLGPNGELFFGEGSRLTVL.

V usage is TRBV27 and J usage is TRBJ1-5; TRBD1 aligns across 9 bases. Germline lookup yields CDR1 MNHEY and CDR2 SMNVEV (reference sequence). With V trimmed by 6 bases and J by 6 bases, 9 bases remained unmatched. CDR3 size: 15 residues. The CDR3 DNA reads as TGTGCCAGCAGCCTGACAGGGGGTGTTTTTCAGCCCCAGCATTTT. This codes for CASSLTGGVFQPQHF.

The CDR3 nucleotides read TGTGCCATCAGTGAGTCAGAAGAAACGGGGACTGAAGCTTTCTTT. It specifies CAISESEETGTEAFF. The V and J genes are TRBV10-3 and TRBJ1-1; no clear D. The V gene's germline CDR1 is ENHRY and CDR2 SYGVKD. The CDR3 length is 15 residues. V shed 0 bases and J shed 5 bases, with 13 bases lying between them.

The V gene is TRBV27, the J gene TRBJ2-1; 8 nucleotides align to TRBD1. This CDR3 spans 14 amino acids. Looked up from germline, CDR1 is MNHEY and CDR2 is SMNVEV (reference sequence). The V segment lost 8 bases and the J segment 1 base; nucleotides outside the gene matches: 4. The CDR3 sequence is CASQGARSYNEQFF. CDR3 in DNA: TGTGCCAGCCAGGGGGCGCGGTCCTACAATGAGCAGTTCTTC.

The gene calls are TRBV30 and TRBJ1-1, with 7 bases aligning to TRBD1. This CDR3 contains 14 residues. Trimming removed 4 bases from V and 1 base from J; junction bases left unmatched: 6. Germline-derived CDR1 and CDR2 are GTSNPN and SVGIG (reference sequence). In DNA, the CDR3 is TGTGCCTGGAAAGGAGGGGACAGGAACACTGAAGCTTTCTTT. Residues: CAWKGGDRNTEAFF.

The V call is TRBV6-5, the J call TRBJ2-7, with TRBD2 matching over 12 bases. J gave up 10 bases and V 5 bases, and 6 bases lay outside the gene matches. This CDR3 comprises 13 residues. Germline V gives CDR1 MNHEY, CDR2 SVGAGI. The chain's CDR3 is CASSRTSGANQYF. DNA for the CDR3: TGTGCCAGCAGTCGGACTAGCGGGGCCAACCAGTACTTC.

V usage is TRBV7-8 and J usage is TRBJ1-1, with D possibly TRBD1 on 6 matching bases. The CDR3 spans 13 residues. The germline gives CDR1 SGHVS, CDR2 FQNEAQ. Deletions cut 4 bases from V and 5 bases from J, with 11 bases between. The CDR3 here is CASSSGGLTEAFF. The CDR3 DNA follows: TGTGCCAGCAGCTCGGGGGGGCTGACTGAAGCTTTCTTT. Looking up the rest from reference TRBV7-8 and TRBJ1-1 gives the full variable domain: GAGVSQSPRYKVAKRGQDVALRCDPISGHVSLFWYQQALGQGPEFLTYFQNEAQLDKSGLPSDRFFAERPEGSVSTLKIQRTQQEDSAVYLCASSSGGLTEAFFGQGTRLTVV.

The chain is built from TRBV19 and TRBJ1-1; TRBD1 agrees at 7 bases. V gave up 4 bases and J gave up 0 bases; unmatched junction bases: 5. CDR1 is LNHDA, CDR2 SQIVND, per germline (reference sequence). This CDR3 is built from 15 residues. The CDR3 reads CASSNNRGMNTEAFF. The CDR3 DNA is TGTGCCAGTAGTAATAACAGGGGAATGAACACTGAAGCTTTCTTT.

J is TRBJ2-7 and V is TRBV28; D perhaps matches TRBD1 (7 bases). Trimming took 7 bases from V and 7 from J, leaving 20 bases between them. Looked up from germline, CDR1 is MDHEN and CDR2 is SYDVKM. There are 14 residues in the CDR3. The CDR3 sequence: CASTPTRQGGEQYF. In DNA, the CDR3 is TGTGCCAGCACCCCGACCCGACAGGGAGGAGAGCAGTACTTC. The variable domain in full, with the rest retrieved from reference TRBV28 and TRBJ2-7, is DVKVTQSSRYLVKRTGEKVFLECVQDMDHENMFWYRQDPGLGLRLIYFSYDVKMKEKGDIPEGYSVSREKKERFSLILESASTNQTSMYLCASTPTRQGGEQYFGPGTRLTVT.

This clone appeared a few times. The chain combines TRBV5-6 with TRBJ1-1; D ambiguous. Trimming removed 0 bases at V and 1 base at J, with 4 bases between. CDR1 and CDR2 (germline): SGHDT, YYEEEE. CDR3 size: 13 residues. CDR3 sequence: CASSLEQNTEAFF. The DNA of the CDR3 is TGTGCCAGCAGCTTGGAACAGAACACTGAAGCTTTCTTT. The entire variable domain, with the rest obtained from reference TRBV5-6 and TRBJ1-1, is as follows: DAGVTQSPTHLIKTRGQQVTLRCSPKSGHDTVSWYQQALGQGPQFIFQYYEEEERQRGNFPDRFSGHQFPNYSSELNVNALLLGDSALYLCASSLEQNTEAFFGQGTRLTVV.

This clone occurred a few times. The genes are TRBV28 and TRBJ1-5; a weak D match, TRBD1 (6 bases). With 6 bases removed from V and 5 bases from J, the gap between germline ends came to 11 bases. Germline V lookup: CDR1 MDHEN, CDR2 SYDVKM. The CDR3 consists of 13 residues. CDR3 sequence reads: CASRKQGDQPQHF. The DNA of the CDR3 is TGTGCCAGCAGGAAACAGGGCGATCAGCCCCAGCATTTT.

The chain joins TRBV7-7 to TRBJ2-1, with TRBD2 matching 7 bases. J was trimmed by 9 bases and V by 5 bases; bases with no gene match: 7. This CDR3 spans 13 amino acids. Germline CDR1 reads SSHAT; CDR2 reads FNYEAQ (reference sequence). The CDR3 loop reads CASSPKVAGEQFF. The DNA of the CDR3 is TGTGCCAGCAGCCCTAAGGTAGCGGGTGAGCAGTTCTTC.